The 27 T cell receptor beta chains listed next were all sequenced from one sample in a study of T cell responses to AZD1222 COVID-19 vaccine. Profiled with immunoSEQ multiplex PCR; TCRdb holds only in-frame clones, not every one. Counted here are 95,000 to 110,000 clones, about nine tenths occurring once; the ten biggest clones make up approximately 4.5%. Sequencing was performed on peripheral blood, taken on day 0 of AZD1222 vaccination. These receptors all stem from an adult in good health.

The chain joins TRBV7-9 to TRBJ2-2, with D tentatively TRBD2 (6 bases). The V and J ends lost 4 bases and 0 bases respectively, with 12 bases between them. The CDR3 runs to 16 residues. Germline CDR1 and CDR2: SEHNR and FQNEAQ (reference sequence). The CDR3 here is CASSSPEGANTGELFF. The CDR3 coding sequence is TGTGCCAGCAGCTCTCCGGAGGGCGCGAACACCGGGGAGCTGTTTTTT.

This chain connects TRBV7-9 to TRBJ1-3; D unclear. The V gene lost 5 bases and the J gene lost 3 bases, with 5 bases spanning the gap. The CDR3 contains 12 residues. CDR1 SEHNR and CDR2 FQNEAQ come from the germline V gene (reference sequence). CDR3 DNA sequence: TGTGCCAGCAGCGGAAATGGAAACACCATATATTTT. Encoded protein: CASSGNGNTIYF.

This clone was seen only once. The rearrangement uses TRBV27 and TRBJ1-1; 8 bases line up with TRBD1. Unmatched junction bases numbered 6, after V lost 5 bases and J lost 1 base. The CDR3 totals 15 residues. Germline V gives CDR1 MNHEY, CDR2 SMNVEV (reference sequence). CDR3 protein: CASSMGQERNTEAFF. The CDR3, as DNA: TGTGCCAGCAGTATGGGACAGGAACGGAACACTGAAGCTTTCTTT.

The count of this clone is one. This chain uses TRBV4-3 with TRBJ2-1; D is perhaps TRBD2 (5 bases). The germline V and J ends were trimmed by 5 bases and 7 bases, with 15 bases remaining between them. Germline V gene sequence: CDR1 LGHNA, CDR2 YSLEER. This CDR3 spans 14 amino acids. CDR3 DNA: TGCGCCAGCAGCATAGGCCCACCGGGGAATGAGCAGTTCTTC. It translates to CASSIGPPGNEQFF.

The V gene is TRBV21-1, the J gene TRBJ2-1; whether TRBD2, the table's D call, matches the DNA was not checked. TRBV21-1 corresponds to a pseudogene. The CDR3 runs 16 residues. The CDR3 nucleotides read TGTGCCAGCAGCAAAGACTCGGGATATTTCAACAATGGGCAGTTCTTC. Amino acid sequence: CASSKDSGYFNNGQFF.

The CDR3: CASSLARDSGYTF. CDR3 DNA: TGTGCCAGCAGCTTAGCCAGGGACTCTGGCTACACCTTC. The rearrangement uses TRBV7-9 and TRBJ1-2, with D tentatively TRBD1 (5 bases). The CDR3 spans 13 residues. Trimming removed 0 bases from V and 7 bases from J, with 9 bases in between. Germline loops: CDR1 SEHNR, CDR2 FQNEAQ (reference sequence).

The CDR3 is CATSGGAGVYNEQFF. CDR3 in DNA: TGTGCCACCTCGGGGGGGGCGGGGGTTTACAATGAGCAGTTCTTC. The V gene is TRBV7-2, the J gene TRBJ2-1; 8 nucleotides match TRBD2. V lost 10 bases to trimming and J lost 4 bases; unmatched junction nucleotides: 12. Germline assignment: CDR1 SGHTA and CDR2 FQGNSA. The CDR3 has 15 residues.

The V gene is TRBV5-4, the J gene TRBJ2-5; perhaps D is TRBD1 or TRBD2 (7 bases each). The germline V gene has CDR1 SGHNT and CDR2 YYREEE (reference sequence). The CDR3 sequence is 15 residues long. Between the trimmed V and J ends, which lost 4 bases and 2 bases, there was a span of 15 bases. The CDR3 sequence: CASSRQGGGQETQYF. The CDR3 bases are TGTGCCAGCAGCCGACAGGGAGGGGGGCAAGAGACCCAGTACTTC.

The rearrangement uses TRBV2 and TRBJ1-1, with a possible D match to TRBD1 (5 bases). The V gene lost 10 bases and the J gene lost 2 bases, with 14 bases spanning the gap. Germline V gene lookup returns CDR1 SNHLY and CDR2 FYNNEI. The length of the CDR3 is 13 residues. CDR3 sequence reads: CATMKRGNTEAFF. The CDR3, as DNA: TGTGCCACAATGAAGAGGGGAAACACTGAAGCTTTCTTT.

The genes are TRBV29-1 and TRBJ2-6; TRBD1 matches 8 bases. Germline lookup yields CDR1 SQVTM and CDR2 ANQGSEA. Trimming at V came to 5 bases and at J to 2 bases, leaving 5 bases not matched to a gene. CDR3 length: 15 amino acids. Here the CDR3 DNA reads TGCAGCGTTCGACAGGGGTCGGCTGGGGCCAACGTCCTGACTTTC. This codes for CSVRQGSAGANVLTF.

The gene calls are TRBV18 and TRBJ2-6; 7 bases fit TRBD1. The CDR3 is made up of 18 amino acids. Germline-derived CDR1 and CDR2 are KGHSH and LQKENI. J was trimmed by 0 bases and V by 6 bases; bases with no gene match: 11. DNA for the CDR3: TGTGCCAGCTCCCGGGACAGCTCCGTTTCCTCTGGGGCCAACGTCCTGACTTTC. Translated, it gives CASSRDSSVSSGANVLTF. The whole variable domain, remainder taken from reference TRBV18 and TRBJ2-6, is NAGVMQNPRHLVRRRGQEARLRCSPMKGHSHVYWYRQLPEEGLKFMVYLQKENIIDESGMPKERFSAEFPKEGPSILRIQQVVRGDSAAYFCASSRDSSVSSGANVLTFGAGSRLTVL.

This chain connects TRBV7-2 to TRBJ1-2, with TRBD1 matching over 7 bases. The CDR3 is 14 residues long. V was pared by 5 bases and J by 6 bases, with 9 bases of the junction left unmatched. Germline lookup yields CDR1 SGHTA and CDR2 FQGNSA. CDR3 sequence reads: CASSLDDRENGYTF. The CDR3 region has the DNA TGTGCCAGCAGCCTGGATGACAGGGAAAATGGCTACACCTTC.

The chain employs TRBV21-1 and TRBJ2-1; TRBD1, as called in the table, went unchecked against the DNA. TRBV21-1 has pseudogene status. The CDR3 totals 18 residues. CDR3 coding DNA: TGTGCCAGCAGCTCTTGCCTCTTAGGCCAGGACAGGTGGATAGAGCAGTTCTTC. Translating gives CASSSCLLGQDRWIEQFF.

This chain uses TRBV9 with TRBJ2-1; 8 bases agree with TRBD1. V was clipped by 4 bases and J by 9 bases; unmatched bases: 18. Per the germline V gene, CDR1 is SGDLS and CDR2 is YYNGEE. CDR3 length equals 17 residues. In DNA, the CDR3 is TGTGCCAGCAGCTTCCGCCCAGGGGGCAACCAAGGTGGTGAGCAGTTCTTC. Translating it yields CASSFRPGGNQGGEQFF.

This clone showed up just a few times. The chain has TRBV14 and TRBJ2-7, with D unclear. V shed 5 bases and J shed 1 base, with 18 bases lying between them. The CDR3 loop spans 16 amino acids. Germline-derived CDR1 and CDR2 are SGHDN and FVKESK. CDR3 DNA: TGTGCCAGCAGCGTCTCCCGACGGTGGATATCCTACGAGCAGTACTTC. Amino acids: CASSVSRRWISYEQYF.

This rearrangement joins TRBV18 to TRBJ1-5; 8 bases are a match to TRBD1. The CDR3 has 17 residues. Germline trimming cut 4 bases from V and 0 bases from J; bases unmatched to any gene: 8. Germline-derived CDR1 and CDR2 are KGHSH and LQKENI. As DNA, the CDR3 is TGTGCCAGCTCACGCTCAGGGGGCGCGGATAGCAATCAGCCCCAGCATTTT. Residues: CASSRSGGADSNQPQHF. The whole variable domain, filled in from reference TRBV18 and TRBJ1-5, reads NAGVMQNPRHLVRRRGQEARLRCSPMKGHSHVYWYRQLPEEGLKFMVYLQKENIIDESGMPKERFSAEFPKEGPSILRIQQVVRGDSAAYFCASSRSGGADSNQPQHFGDGTRLSIL.

The rearrangement uses TRBV28 and TRBJ1-1; tentatively, D is TRBD1 (5 bases). V was pared by 1 base and J by 10 bases, with 10 bases between. Germline assignment: CDR1 MDHEN and CDR2 SYDVKM. The CDR3 totals 12 residues. CDR3 region: CASSLSTGPAFF. The CDR3 nucleotides read TGTGCCAGCAGTTTATCTACAGGTCCAGCTTTCTTT.

This clone was seen a few times. This sequence joins TRBV7-2 and TRBJ1-2, with 8 bases that match TRBD1. Germline V gives CDR1 SGHTA, CDR2 FQGNSA. Trimming took 5 bases from V and 8 from J; bases not matched to a gene: 13. CDR3 length: 15 amino acids. CDR3 DNA: TGTGCCAGCAGCACGCGGACAGGGAGGGGTGCGGGCTACACCTTC. Translated: CASSTRTGRGAGYTF. The complete variable domain, with remaining parts taken from reference TRBV7-2 and TRBJ1-2, reads GAGVSQSPSNKVTEKGKDVELRCDPISGHTALYWYRQSLGQGLEFLIYFQGNSAPDKSGLPSDRFSAERTGGSVSTLTIQRTQQEDSAVYLCASSTRTGRGAGYTFGSGTRLTVV.

V gene TRBV7-2 combines with J gene TRBJ1-2; 7 positions match TRBD1. CDR1 is SGHTA and CDR2 is FQGNSA in the germline V gene. V shed 5 bases and J 0 bases; nucleotides not matched to a gene: 6. The CDR3 length is 15 residues. The CDR3 here is CASSPQGEANYGYTF. CDR3 in DNA: TGTGCCAGCAGCCCCCAGGGGGAGGCTAACTATGGCTACACCTTC.

The chain links TRBV5-1 to TRBJ1-4; no clear D gene. The CDR3 has 14 residues. Germline V lookup: CDR1 SGHRS, CDR2 YFSETQ. V was shortened by 4 bases and J by 5 bases, with 12 bases between the two germline ends. In nucleotides, the CDR3 is TGCGCCAGCAGCAGTAGAGATTTGAATGAAAAACTGTTTTTT. Its protein is CASSSRDLNEKLFF. The complete variable domain, with remaining parts taken from reference TRBV5-1 and TRBJ1-4, reads KAGVTQTPRYLIKTRGQQVTLSCSPISGHRSVSWYQQTPGQGLQFLFEYFSETQRNKGNFPGRFSGRQFSNSRSEMNVSTLELGDSALYLCASSSRDLNEKLFFGSGTQLSVL.

The V gene is TRBV4-2, the J gene TRBJ1-2; D is undetermined. CDR1 is LGHNA, CDR2 YNFKEQ, per germline. The CDR3 is 15 amino acids. V was pared by 1 base and J by 4 bases, with 13 bases between. CDR3 DNA sequence: TGTGCCAGCAGCCAAGGCGCGGGGTCCACCTATGGCTACACCTTC. Translated, it gives CASSQGAGSTYGYTF.

The V call is TRBV11-2, the J call TRBJ2-3; the D gene is possibly TRBD2 (5 bases). Per germline, CDR1 SGHAT and CDR2 FQNNGV. V was cut by 4 bases and J by 1 base, with 18 bases left in between. This CDR3 has 17 amino acids. The CDR3 coding sequence is TGTGCCAGCAGCTCGACCGGAGGCGGCCAGGGCACAGATACGCAGTATTTT. This gives the protein CASSSTGGGQGTDTQYF.

The CDR3 loop reads CASSFGGGQETQYF. The CDR3 DNA reads TGTGCCAGCAGTTTCGGGGGGGGGCAAGAGACCCAGTACTTC. The J gene is TRBJ2-5, the V gene TRBV6-6; 8 bases are shared with TRBD2. Per the germline V gene, CDR1 is MNHNY and CDR2 is SVGAGI (reference sequence). The length of the CDR3 is 14 residues. Germline trimming cut 4 bases from V and 2 bases from J; bases unmatched to any gene: 3.

This chain links TRBV4-3 with TRBJ2-1; TRBD2 is a possible D gene (5 bases). Germline V gene data show CDR1 as LGHNA and CDR2 as YSLEER. Trimming pared 0 bases from V and 1 base from J, leaving 13 bases between. The CDR3 loop spans 17 amino acids. The CDR3 protein is CASSQDKAADSYNEQFF. In nucleotides, the CDR3 is TGCGCCAGCAGCCAAGATAAAGCGGCAGATTCCTACAATGAGCAGTTCTTC.

The chain recombines TRBV6-5 with TRBJ1-3; D might be TRBD1 (5 bases). Deletions cut 8 bases from V and 0 bases from J, with 14 bases between. The germline gives CDR1 MNHEY, CDR2 SVGAGI. The CDR3 has 15 amino acids. Written as DNA, the CDR3 is TGTGCCAGCTGTACCAGGGCAGACTCTGGAAACACCATATATTTT. It encodes CASCTRADSGNTIYF.

The chain is built from TRBV25-1 and TRBJ2-7; D is perhaps TRBD2 (6 bases). The V gene lost 0 bases and the J gene lost 6 bases, with 6 bases spanning the gap. CDR1 is MGHDK and CDR2 is SYGVNS in the germline V gene. The CDR3 runs 12 residues. In nucleotides, the CDR3 is TGTGCCAGCAGTGAATACGGGGGCGAGCAGTACTTC. It translates to CASSEYGGEQYF.

CDR3 sequence reads: CASSQLLVSTDTQYF. The DNA of the CDR3 is TGCGCCAGCAGCCAATTACTAGTAAGCACAGATACGCAGTATTTT. This chain connects TRBV4-1 to TRBJ2-3; maybe TRBD2 (5 bases). V was trimmed by 2 bases and J by 0 bases, leaving 9 bases between them. In germline, CDR1 is MGHRA, CDR2 YSYEKL. CDR3 length equals 15 residues.